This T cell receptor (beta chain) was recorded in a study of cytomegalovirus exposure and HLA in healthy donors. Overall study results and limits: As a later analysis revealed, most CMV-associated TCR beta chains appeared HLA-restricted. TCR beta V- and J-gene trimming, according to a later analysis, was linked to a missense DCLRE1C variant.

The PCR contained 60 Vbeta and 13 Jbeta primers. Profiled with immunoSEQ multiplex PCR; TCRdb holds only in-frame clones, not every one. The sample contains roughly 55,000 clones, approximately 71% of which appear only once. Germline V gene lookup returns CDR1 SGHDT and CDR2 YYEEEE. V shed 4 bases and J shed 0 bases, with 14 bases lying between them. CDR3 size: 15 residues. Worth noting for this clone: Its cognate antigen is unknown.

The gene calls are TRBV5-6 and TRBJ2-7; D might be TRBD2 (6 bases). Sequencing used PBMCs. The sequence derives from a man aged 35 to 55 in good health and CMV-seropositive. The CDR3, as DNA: TGTGCCAGCAGCCGGTGGGGGGTAAGCTCCTACGAGCAGTACTTC. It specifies CASSRWGVSSYEQYF.